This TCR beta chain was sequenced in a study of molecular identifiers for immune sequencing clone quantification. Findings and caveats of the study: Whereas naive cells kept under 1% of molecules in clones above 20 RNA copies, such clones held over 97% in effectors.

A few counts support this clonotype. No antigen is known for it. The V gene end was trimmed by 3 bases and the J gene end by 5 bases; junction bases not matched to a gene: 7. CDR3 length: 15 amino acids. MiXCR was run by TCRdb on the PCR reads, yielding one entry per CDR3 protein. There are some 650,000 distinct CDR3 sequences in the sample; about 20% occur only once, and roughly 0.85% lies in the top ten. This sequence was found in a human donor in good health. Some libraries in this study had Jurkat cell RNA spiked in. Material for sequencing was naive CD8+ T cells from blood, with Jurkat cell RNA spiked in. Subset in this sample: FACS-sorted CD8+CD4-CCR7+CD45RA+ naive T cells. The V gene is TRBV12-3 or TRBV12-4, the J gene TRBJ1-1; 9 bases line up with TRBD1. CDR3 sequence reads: CASSFWGQGETEAFF. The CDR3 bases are TGTGCCAGCAGTTTTTGGGGACAGGGAGAGACTGAAGCTTTCTTT.